The T cell receptor beta chain described here comes from a study of blood T cell repertoires in COVID-19. Study overall: Some COVID-19 samples were acute and others convalescent; all came from the United States, Italy and Spain. PBMCs, B-cell-depleted T cells, or T cells provided the cDNA or gDNA that made up the material.

The V end was cut by 2 bases, the J end by 2 bases, with 15 bases between. Looked up from germline, CDR1 is PRHDT and CDR2 is FYEKMQ (reference sequence). This CDR3 spans 16 amino acids. The table came from immunoSEQ multiplex PCR; TCRdb's copy has only in-frame clones and leaves some out. The table has about 180,000 clones, more than 75% seen once. The sequence came from a person between 65 and 79 years old with COVID-19, enrolled during active disease. Sequenced input: peripheral blood. The rearrangement links TRBV13 to TRBJ2-5, with D possibly being TRBD1 (6 bases). The CDR3 loop is CASSLRQGPLQETQYF. In DNA, the CDR3 is TGTGCCAGCAGCTTAAGGCAGGGGCCACTTCAAGAGACCCAGTACTTC. Looking up the rest from reference TRBV13 and TRBJ2-5 gives the full variable domain: AAGVIQSPRHLIKEKRETATLKCYPIPRHDTVYWYQQGPGQDPQFLISFYEKMQSDKGSIPDRFSAQQFSDYHSELNMSSLELGDSALYFCASSLRQGPLQETQYFGPGTRLLVL.